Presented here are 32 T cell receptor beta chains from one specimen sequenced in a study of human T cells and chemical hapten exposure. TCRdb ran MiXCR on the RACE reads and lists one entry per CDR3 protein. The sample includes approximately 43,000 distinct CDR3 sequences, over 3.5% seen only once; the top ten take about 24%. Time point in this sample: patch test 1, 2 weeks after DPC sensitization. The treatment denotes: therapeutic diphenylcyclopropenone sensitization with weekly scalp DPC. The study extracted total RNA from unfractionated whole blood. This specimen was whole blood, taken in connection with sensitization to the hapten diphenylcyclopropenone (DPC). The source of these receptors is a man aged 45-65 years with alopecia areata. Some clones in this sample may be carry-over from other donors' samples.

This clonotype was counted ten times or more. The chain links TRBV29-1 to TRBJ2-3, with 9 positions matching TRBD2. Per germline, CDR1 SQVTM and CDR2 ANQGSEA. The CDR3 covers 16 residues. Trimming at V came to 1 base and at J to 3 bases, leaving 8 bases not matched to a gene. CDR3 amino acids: CSVEGLAGDFTDTQYF. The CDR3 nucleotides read TGCAGCGTTGAAGGCTTAGCGGGAGACTTTACAGATACGCAGTATTTT.

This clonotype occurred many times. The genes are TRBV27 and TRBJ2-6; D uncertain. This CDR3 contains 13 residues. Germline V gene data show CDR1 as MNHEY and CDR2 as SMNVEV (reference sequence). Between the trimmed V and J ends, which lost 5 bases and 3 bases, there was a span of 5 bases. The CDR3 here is CASSLVGANVLTF. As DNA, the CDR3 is TGTGCCAGCAGTCTTGTTGGGGCCAACGTCCTGACTTTC.

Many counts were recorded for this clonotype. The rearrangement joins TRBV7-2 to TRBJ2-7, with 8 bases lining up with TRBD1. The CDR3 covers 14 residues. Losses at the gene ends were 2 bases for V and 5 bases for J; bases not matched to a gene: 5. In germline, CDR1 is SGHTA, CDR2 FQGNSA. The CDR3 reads CASSLKNRGNEQYF. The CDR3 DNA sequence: TGTGCCAGCAGCTTAAAAAACAGGGGGAACGAGCAGTACTTC. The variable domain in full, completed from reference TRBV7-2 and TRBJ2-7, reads GAGVSQSPSNKVTEKGKDVELRCDPISGHTALYWYRQSLGQGLEFLIYFQGNSAPDKSGLPSDRFSAERTGGSVSTLTIQRTQQEDSAVYLCASSLKNRGNEQYFGPGTRLTVT.

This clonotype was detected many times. The CDR3 sequence is CAWSVSYEQYF. CDR3 nucleotides: TGTGCCTGGAGTGTGAGCTACGAGCAGTACTTC. This sequence joins TRBV30 and TRBJ2-7, with unresolved D. CDR1 is GTSNPN and CDR2 is SVGIG in the germline V gene (reference sequence). This CDR3 spans 11 amino acids. V was pared by 0 bases and J by 3 bases, with 3 bases between. Full variable domain (remainder filled in from reference TRBV30 and TRBJ2-7): SQTIHQWPATLVQPVGSPLSLECTVEGTSNPNLYWYRQAAGRGLQLLFYSVGIGQISSEVPQNLSASRPQDRQFILSSKKLLLSDSGFYLCAWSVSYEQYFGPGTRLTVT.

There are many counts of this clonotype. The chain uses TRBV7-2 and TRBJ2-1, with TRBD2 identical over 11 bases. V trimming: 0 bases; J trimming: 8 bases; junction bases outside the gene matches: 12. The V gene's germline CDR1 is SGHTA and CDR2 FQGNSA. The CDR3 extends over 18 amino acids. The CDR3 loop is CASSLALLLAGVQDEQFF. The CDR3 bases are TGTGCCAGCAGCTTAGCCCTACTACTAGCGGGAGTGCAGGATGAGCAGTTCTTC.

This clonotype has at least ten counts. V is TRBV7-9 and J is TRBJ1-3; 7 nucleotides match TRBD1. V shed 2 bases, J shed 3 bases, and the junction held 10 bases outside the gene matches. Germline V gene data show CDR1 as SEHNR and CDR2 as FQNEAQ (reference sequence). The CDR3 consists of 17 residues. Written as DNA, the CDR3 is TGTGCCAGCAGCTTAATCAGTGCCAGGGGGATTGGAAACACCATATATTTT. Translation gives CASSLISARGIGNTIYF.

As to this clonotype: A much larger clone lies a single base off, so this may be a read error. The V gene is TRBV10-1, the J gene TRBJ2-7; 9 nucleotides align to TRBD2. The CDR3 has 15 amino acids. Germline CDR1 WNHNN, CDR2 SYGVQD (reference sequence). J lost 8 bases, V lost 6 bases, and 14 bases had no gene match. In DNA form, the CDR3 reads TGCGCCAGCAGCTACGTAGCGGGAGCTCGATACAAGCAGTACTTC. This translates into CASSYVAGARYKQYF.

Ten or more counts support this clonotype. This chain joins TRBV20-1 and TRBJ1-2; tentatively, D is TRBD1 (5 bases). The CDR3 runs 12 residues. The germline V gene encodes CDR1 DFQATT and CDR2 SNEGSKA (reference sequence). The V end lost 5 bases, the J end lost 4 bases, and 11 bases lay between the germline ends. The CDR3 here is CSAGRQTYGYTF. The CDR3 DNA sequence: TGCAGTGCTGGGCGACAGACCTATGGCTACACCTTC.

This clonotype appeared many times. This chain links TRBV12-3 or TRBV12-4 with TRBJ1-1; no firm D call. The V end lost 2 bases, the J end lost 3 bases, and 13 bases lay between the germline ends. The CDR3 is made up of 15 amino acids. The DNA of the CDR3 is TGTGCCAGCAGTTTATCAAACTTAATTCACACTGAAGCTTTCTTT. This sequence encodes CASSLSNLIHTEAFF.

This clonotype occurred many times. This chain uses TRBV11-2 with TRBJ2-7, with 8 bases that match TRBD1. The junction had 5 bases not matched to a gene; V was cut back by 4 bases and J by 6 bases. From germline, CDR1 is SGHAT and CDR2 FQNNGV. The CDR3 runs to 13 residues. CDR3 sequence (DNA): TGTGCCAGCAGCTGGGACAGGAGTGCCGAGCAGTACTTC. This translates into CASSWDRSAEQYF.

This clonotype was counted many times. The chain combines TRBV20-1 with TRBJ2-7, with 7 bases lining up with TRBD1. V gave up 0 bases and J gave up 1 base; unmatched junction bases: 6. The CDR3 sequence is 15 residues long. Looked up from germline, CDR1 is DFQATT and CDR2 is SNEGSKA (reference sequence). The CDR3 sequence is CSARDPYRGSYEQYF. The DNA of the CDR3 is TGCAGTGCTAGAGACCCATACAGGGGATCCTACGAGCAGTACTTC.

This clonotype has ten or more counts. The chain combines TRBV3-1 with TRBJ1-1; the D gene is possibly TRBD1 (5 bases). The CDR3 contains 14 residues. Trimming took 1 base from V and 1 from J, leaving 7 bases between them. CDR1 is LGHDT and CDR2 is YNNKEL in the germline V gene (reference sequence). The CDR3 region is CASSQVQANTEAFF. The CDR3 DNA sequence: TGTGCCAGCAGCCAAGTACAGGCGAACACTGAAGCTTTCTTT. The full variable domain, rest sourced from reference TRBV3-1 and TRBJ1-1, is DTAVSQTPKYLVTQMGNDKSIKCEQNLGHDTMYWYKQDSKKFLKIMFSYNNKELIINETVPNRFSPKSPDKAHLNLHINSLELGDSAVYFCASSQVQANTEAFFGQGTRLTVV.

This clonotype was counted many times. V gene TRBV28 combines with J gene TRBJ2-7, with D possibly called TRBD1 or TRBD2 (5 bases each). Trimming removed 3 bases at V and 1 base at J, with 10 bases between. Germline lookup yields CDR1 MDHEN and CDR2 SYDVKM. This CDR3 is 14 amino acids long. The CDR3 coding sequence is TGTGCCAGCAGTTTCGGGGACCGTTCCTACGAGCAGTACTTC. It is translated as CASSFGDRSYEQYF.

DNA for the CDR3: TGTGCCAGCTCACCTGCCGGGACTAGCGGCGCAGATACGCAGTATTTT. This sequence encodes CASSPAGTSGADTQYF. The rearrangement uses TRBV18 and TRBJ2-3, with 11 positions matching TRBD2. V was pared by 3 bases and J by 4 bases, with 6 bases of the junction left unmatched. This CDR3 comprises 16 residues. Germline CDR1 and CDR2: KGHSH and LQKENI.

CDR3 DNA sequence: TGTGCCAGCAGACCAACAGAGGCTGAAGCTTTCTTT. It translates to CASRPTEAEAFF. The J gene is TRBJ1-1, the V gene TRBV12-3 or TRBV12-4, with D unclear. The V gene lost 6 bases and the J gene lost 6 bases, with 11 bases spanning the gap. CDR3 length equals 12 residues.

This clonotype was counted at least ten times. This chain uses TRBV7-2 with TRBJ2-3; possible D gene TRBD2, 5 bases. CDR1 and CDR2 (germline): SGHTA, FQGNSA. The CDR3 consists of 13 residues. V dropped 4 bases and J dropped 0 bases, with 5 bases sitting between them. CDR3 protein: CASSWTSTDTQYF. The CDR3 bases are TGTGCCAGCAGCTGGACTAGCACAGATACGCAGTATTTT. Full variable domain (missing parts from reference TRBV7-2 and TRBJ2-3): GAGVSQSPSNKVTEKGKDVELRCDPISGHTALYWYRQSLGQGLEFLIYFQGNSAPDKSGLPSDRFSAERTGGSVSTLTIQRTQQEDSAVYLCASSWTSTDTQYFGPGTRLTVL.

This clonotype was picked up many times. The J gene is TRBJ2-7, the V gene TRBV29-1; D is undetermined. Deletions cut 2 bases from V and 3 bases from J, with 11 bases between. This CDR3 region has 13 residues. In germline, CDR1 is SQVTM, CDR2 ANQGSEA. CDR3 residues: CSVESSPGYEQYF. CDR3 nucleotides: TGCAGCGTTGAATCCAGCCCAGGCTACGAGCAGTACTTC.

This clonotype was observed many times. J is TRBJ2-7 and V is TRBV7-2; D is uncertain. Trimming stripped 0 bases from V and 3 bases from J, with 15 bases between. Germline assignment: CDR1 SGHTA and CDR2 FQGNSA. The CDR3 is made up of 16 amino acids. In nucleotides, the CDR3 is TGTGCCAGCAGCTTAGCGGGAACAGAGTTATTCTACGAGCAGTACTTC. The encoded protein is CASSLAGTELFYEQYF.

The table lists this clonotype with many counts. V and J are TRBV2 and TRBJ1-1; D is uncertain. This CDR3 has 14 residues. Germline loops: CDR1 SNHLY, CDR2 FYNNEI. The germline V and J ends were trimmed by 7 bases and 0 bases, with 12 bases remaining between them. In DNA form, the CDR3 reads TGTGCCAGCATAGGAATTAAAGTGAACACTGAAGCTTTCTTT. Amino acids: CASIGIKVNTEAFF.

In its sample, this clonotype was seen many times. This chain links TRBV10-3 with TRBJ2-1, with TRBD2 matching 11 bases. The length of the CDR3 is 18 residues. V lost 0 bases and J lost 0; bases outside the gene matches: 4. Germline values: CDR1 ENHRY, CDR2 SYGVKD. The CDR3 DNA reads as TGTGCCATCAGTGAGTCGTCACTAGCGGGAGACTCCTACAATGAGCAGTTCTTC. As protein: CAISESSLAGDSYNEQFF.

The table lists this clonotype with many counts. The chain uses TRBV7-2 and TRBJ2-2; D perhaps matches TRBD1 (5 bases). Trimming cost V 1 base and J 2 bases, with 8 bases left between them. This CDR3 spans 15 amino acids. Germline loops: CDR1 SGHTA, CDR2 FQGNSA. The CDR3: CASSLGQINTGELFF. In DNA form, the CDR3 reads TGTGCCAGCAGCTTAGGACAGATAAACACCGGGGAGCTGTTTTTT.

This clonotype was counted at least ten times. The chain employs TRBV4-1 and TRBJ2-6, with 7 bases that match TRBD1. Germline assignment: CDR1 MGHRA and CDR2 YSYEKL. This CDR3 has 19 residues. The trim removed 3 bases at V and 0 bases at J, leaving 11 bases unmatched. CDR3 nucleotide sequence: TGCGCCAGCAGCCAGCGACAACCGGGACAGCGCTCTGGGGCCAACGTCCTGACTTTC. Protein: CASSQRQPGQRSGANVLTF.

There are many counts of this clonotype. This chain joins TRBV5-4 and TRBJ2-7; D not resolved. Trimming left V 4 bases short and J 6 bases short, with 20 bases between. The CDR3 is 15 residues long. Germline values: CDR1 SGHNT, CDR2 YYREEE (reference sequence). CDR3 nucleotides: TGTGCCAGCAGCCAGGTTGGAAGACCGGTGGTCGAGCAGTACTTC. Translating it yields CASSQVGRPVVEQYF.

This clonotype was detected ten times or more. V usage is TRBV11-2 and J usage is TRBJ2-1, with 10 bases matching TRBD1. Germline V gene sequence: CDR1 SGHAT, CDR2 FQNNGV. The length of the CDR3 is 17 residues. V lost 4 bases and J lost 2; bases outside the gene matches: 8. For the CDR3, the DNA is TGTGCCAGCAGCTCCCCGGGACAGGGGCCGACCTACAATGAGCAGTTCTTC. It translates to CASSSPGQGPTYNEQFF.

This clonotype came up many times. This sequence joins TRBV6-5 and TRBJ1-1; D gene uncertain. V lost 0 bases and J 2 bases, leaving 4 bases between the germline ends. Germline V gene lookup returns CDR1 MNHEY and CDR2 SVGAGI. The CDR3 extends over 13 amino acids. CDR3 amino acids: CASSYSINTEAFF. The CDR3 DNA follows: TGTGCCAGCAGTTACTCGATAAACACTGAAGCTTTCTTT.

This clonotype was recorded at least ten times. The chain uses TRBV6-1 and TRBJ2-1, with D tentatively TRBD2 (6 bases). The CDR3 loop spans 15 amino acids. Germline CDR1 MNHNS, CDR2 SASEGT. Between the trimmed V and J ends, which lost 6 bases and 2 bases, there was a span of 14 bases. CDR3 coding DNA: TGTGCCAGCAGCCCTCGGGAGAATACCTACAATGAGCAGTTCTTC. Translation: CASSPRENTYNEQFF.

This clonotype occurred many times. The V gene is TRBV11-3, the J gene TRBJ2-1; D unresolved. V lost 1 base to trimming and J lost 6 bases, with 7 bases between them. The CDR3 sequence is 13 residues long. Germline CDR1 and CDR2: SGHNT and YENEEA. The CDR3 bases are TGTGCCAGCAGCTTAGTTAGCAGCAATGAGCAGTTCTTC. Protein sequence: CASSLVSSNEQFF.

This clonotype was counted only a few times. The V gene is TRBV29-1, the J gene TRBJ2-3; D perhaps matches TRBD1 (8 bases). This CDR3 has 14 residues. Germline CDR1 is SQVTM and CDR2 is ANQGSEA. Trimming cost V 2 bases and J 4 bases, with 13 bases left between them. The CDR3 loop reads CSVETGGASDTQYF. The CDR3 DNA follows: TGCAGCGTTGAAACAGGGGGGGCCTCAGATACGCAGTATTTT.

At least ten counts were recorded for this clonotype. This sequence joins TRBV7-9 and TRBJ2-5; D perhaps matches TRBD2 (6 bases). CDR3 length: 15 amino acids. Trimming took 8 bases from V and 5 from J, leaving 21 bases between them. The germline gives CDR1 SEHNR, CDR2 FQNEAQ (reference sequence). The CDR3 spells CASDYGRVAGETQYF. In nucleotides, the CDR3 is TGTGCCAGCGACTATGGGCGAGTGGCGGGGGAGACCCAGTACTTC.

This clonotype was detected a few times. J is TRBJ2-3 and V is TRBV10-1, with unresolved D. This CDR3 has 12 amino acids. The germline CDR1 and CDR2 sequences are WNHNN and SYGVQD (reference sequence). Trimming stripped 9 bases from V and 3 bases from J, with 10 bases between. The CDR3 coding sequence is TGCGCCAGGTCAGCTCCGACAGATACGCAGTATTTT. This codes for CARSAPTDTQYF.

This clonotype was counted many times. CDR3 bases: TGCAGCGCAGGGACTAGCGGAGCCTACGAGCAGTACTTC. Residues: CSAGTSGAYEQYF. This chain uses TRBV29-1 with TRBJ2-7; 11 bases map to TRBD2. The trim removed 7 bases at V and 2 bases at J, leaving 4 bases unmatched. CDR1 is SQVTM and CDR2 is ANQGSEA in the germline V gene. The length of the CDR3 is 13 residues.

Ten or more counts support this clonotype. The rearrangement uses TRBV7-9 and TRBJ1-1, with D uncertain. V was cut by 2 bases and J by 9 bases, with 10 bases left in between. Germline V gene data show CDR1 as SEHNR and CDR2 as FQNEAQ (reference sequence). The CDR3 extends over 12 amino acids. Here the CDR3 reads CASSLMGSQAFF. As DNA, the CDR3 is TGTGCCAGCAGCTTAATGGGATCCCAAGCTTTCTTT.